This T cell receptor beta chain was captured by sequencing in a study of cytomegalovirus exposure and HLA in healthy donors. Overall study context: From some 180 million T cells, an earlier analysis saw 120 million or so unique TCR beta sequences.

This PCR relied on a set of 60 Vbeta primers and 13 Jbeta primers. Repertoires were generated with immunoSEQ multiplex PCR, while TCRdb's copy carries only in-frame clones and drops some. This sample yields roughly 200,000 clones, of which about 86% are seen a single time; approximately 1.7% belongs to the top ten. Germline-derived CDR1 and CDR2 are SGDLS and YYNGEE. The J segment lost 7 bases and the V segment lost 3 bases, leaving 4 bases of the junction unmatched. The CDR3 contains 13 residues. Study outcomes and limitations: Highly shared sequence variants in one cluster were likely a sequencing artifact. Altogether, 150 or so TCR beta chains were recorded as cytomegalovirus-associated.

Regarding this clone: Antigen unknown.

Sequencing used PBMCs. The V call is TRBV9, the J call TRBJ1-2; 9 bases are shared with TRBD1. The receptor's source is a man between 40 and 49 years old in good health and CMV-seropositive. The CDR3, as DNA: TGTGCCAGCAGCGCCGGGACAGGGATTGGCTACACCTTC. It codes for CASSAGTGIGYTF.